The entry below gives a single TCR beta chain sequence along with its context. This clonotype appeared many times. Its binding antigen is unknown. Base-call qualities are not available, and no considerably larger clone is one nucleotide away. Including cysteine and phenylalanine, the CDR3 has 13 amino acids. Only the CDR3 portion is preserved as DNA: 39 bases, with reading frame beginning at the first base. Trimming takes 5 bases from V and 10 bases from J, and the germline ends sit 17 bases apart. The germline V gene (reference sequence) specifies MNHEY as CDR1 and SMNVEV as CDR2. These data originate in a study of T cells in Graves' hyperthyroidism and ophthalmopathy (dated by TCRdb to about 2019). General notes on the study: Peripheral blood samples were taken at initial diagnosis, before any treatment was given. The study also compared thyroid tissue and blood T-cell repertoires from several Graves' hyperthyroidism patients. TCR V-J signatures able to tell the groups apart were searched for in a discovery cohort of 90 to 100 patients, of whom about 40 had Graves' ophthalmopathy and 57 had stable Graves' hyperthyroidism. After blood sampling, hyperthyroidism patients were treated with methimazole at a starting dose of 30 mg daily, and ophthalmopathy patients were treated with high-dose intravenous methylprednisolone. The paper reports TCR Vbeta CDR3 sequencing of some 140 peripheral blood samples: 43 ophthalmopathy, around 80 hyperthyroidism and roughly 17 progressor patients. The 95 to 100 discovery patients were divided at random into training and test sets in a 7:3 ratio. An independent validation cohort of around 19 hyperthyroidism patients and about 16 patients who later progressed to ophthalmopathy tested prospective prediction of ophthalmopathy.

The TCR beta CDR3 regions were amplified from RNA transcripts. The first round of RT-PCR for the TCR CDR3 was performed with the HTBI primer set and the Qiagen OneStep RT-PCR kit. Libraries were constructed in a second round of multiplex PCR, after which size selection and purification were performed. Sequencing of the libraries was done on an Illumina HiSeq2000 using paired-end 100 bp reads. On the authors' methods: SOAPnuke was used to process the raw data, with reads discarded if the reads contained adapters or uncalled bases, had a mean Phred below 15, or lacked an exact constant-primer or identifier match. High-quality paired reads were merged with COPE v1.2.5, and unique nucleotide sequences were defined as clonotypes. Clonotypes were aligned to IMGT TRBV, TRBD and TRBJ reference segments using MiTCR v1.1. The analysis included only V-J combinations with a frequency above 0.0001, which together covered 99% to 99.2% of the repertoires. The TCS score was defined as the ratio of F50 (clonal expansion) to E x V (chaos), calculated using BLOSUM62-based TCRdist between CDR3 peptides within each V-J. Welch's t-statistics and random forest reduced roughly 500 V-J features to 13, which were used in a naive Bayes classifier (R e1071). In-frame beta chains were kept once TCRdb had trimmed the public reads at Q25 with fastp and called clones with MiXCR. Rows matching on CDR3 protein sequence are summarized as one entry with the most common DNA and genes. TCRdb, not the original authors, processed these V and J calls. In all, the sample holds roughly 400,000 distinct CDR3 sequences, and about 14% of those were seen once. The ten largest clones add up to 25% to 30% of the sample.

On the study overall, not on this receptor specifically: In validation, progression to ophthalmopathy was predicted by the model with 70.59% sensitivity and approximately 78% specificity, a median of approximately 6.5 months before onset. A model built on a 13 V-J signature distinguished ophthalmopathy from stable hyperthyroidism, reaching about 88% sensitivity and about 81% specificity in cross-validation and 80%/75% in testing. Most expanded thyroid clonotypes (frequency above 0.001) were also detected in blood, suggesting blood repertoires may reflect thyroid immune responses. Sample size was not statistically predetermined, and investigators were not blinded to group allocation.

Ophthalmopathy patients had moderately to severely active disease, Clinical Activity Score of at least 3, NOSPECS grade of at least 4, and duration under 3 months. Exclusion was applied to patients with uncontrolled infections, other autoimmune diseases, pregnancy or lactation. Diagnoses relied on clinical symptoms, serum thyroxine and TRAb, thyroid ultrasound and orbital computed tomography. PBMCs were isolated from approximately 10 ml of fresh peripheral blood by Ficoll-Paque density gradient centrifugation. Trizol reagent was used to extract total RNA, and RNA quality was then checked on an Agilent 2100 Bioanalyzer.

Recombination linked TRBV27 to TRBJ1-1; 5 matching bases give a weak D call of TRBD1. The sequence was collected from a man between 45 and 60 years old with Graves' ophthalmopathy. The sequencing sample was made of blood. The CDR3 corresponds to CASSRTGGGGAFF. At the DNA level, the sequence is TGTGCCAGCAGTCGAACCGGGGGAGGAGGAGCTTTCTTT.